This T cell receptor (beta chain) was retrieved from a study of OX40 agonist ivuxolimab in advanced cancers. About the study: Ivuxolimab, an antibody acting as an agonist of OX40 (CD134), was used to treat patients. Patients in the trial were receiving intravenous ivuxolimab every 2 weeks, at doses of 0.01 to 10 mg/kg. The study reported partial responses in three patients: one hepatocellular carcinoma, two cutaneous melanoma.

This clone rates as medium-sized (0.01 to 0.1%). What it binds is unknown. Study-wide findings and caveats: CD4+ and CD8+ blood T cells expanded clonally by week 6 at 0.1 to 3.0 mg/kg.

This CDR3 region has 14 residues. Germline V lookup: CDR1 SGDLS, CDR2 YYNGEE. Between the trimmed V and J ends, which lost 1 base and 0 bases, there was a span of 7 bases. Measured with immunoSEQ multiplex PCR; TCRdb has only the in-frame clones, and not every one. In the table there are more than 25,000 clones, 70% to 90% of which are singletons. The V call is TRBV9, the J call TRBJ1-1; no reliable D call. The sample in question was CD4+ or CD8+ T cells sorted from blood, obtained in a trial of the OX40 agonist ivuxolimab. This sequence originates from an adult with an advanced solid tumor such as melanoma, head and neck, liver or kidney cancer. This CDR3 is CASSVSGMNTEAFF. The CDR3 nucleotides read TGTGCCAGCAGCGTATCCGGGATGAACACTGAAGCTTTCTTT.